This TCR beta chain was identified during a study of blood T cell repertoires in COVID-19. TCRdb keeps only in-frame clones here, not all; method: immunoSEQ multiplex PCR. The repertoire holds tens of thousands of clones, with 88% as singletons. The length of the CDR3 is 14 residues. V lost 6 bases and J lost 5, with 16 bases in between. Germline V gene sequence: CDR1 SNHLY, CDR2 FYNNEI. The rearrangement joins TRBV2 to TRBJ1-2; D unclear. Sequenced sample: peripheral blood. This TCR was recovered from a woman of 80 years or more with active or convalescent COVID-19. CDR3 region: CASSGTAGKYGYTF. CDR3 nucleotide sequence: TGTGCCAGCAGCGGCACAGCGGGAAAGTATGGCTACACCTTC.